These T cell receptor beta chains were read from a single sample in a study of PD-L1 blockade in urothelial cancer. TCRdb keeps only in-frame clones here, not all; method: immunoSEQ multiplex PCR. The sample records more than 55,000 clones, roughly four fifths being singletons. Sample: PBMCs, taken around atezolizumab (anti-PD-L1) treatment. Source of these receptors: a man in his 70s with urothelial cancer. Both conserved end residues are part of each CDR3. D genes are given only for firm matches. For some rows the clone size is stated as once, few or many, or as a class when expanded; others skip it.

NA,NA,TRBJ2-3,TRBV5-1,CASRPSANTDTQYF,TGCGCCAGCAGACCTAGCGCCAACACAGATACGCAGTATTTT
NA,TRBD1,TRBJ2-3,TRBV5-5,CASSWGQDVDTQYF,TGTGCCAGCAGCTGGGGACAGGACGTGGATACGCAGTATTTT
few,NA,TRBJ1-5,TRBV4-1,CASSQVTDSSNQPQHF,TGCGCCAGCAGCCAAGTAACGGACAGCTCAAATCAGCCCCAGCATTTT
few,NA,TRBJ2-7,TRBV7-6,CASSLGTASSYEQYF,TGTGCCAGCAGCCTCGGGACTGCGTCCTCCTACGAGCAGTACTTC
NA,NA,TRBJ2-3,TRBV5-5,CASSSTPPDIWVQSTDTQYF,TGTGCCAGCAGCTCGACACCTCCCGACATCTGGGTCCAGAGCACAGATACGCAGTATTTT
NA,NA,TRBJ1-1,TRBV6-1,CASSGFRGDWAFF,TGTGCCAGCAGTGGGTTCCGAGGTGATTGGGCTTTCTTT
NA,NA,TRBJ1-2,TRBV11-1,CASSASDANYGYTF,TGTGCCAGCAGCGCGTCTGATGCTAACTATGGCTACACCTTC
NA,NA,TRBJ2-2,TRBV7-6,CASSREPGELFF,TGTGCCAGCAGCCGAGAACCCGGGGAGCTGTTTTTT
NA,TRBD2,TRBJ2-1,TRBV11-3,CASSPTSSPYNEQFF,TGTGCCAGCAGCCCGACTAGCTCGCCCTACAATGAGCAGTTCTTC
NA,NA,TRBJ2-2,TRBV7-3,CASSLGITNTGELFF,TGTGCCAGCAGCTTAGGCATAACGAACACCGGGGAGCTGTTTTTT
NA,NA,TRBJ1-1,TRBV10-2,CASSDPRYEAFF,TGCGCCAGCAGTGATCCTCGTTATGAAGCTTTCTTT
NA,NA,TRBJ2-5,TRBV28,CASIDSGQVKTQYF,TGTGCCAGCATAGATTCGGGACAAGTAAAGACCCAGTACTTC
NA,NA,TRBJ1-5,TRBV27,CASSLSGVQGRTNQPQHF,TGTGCCAGCAGTTTATCAGGCGTTCAGGGTCGAACTAATCAGCCCCAGCATTTT
NA,TRBD2,TRBJ2-1,TRBV28,CASSLHSGRASNEQFF,TGTGCCAGCAGTTTGCATAGCGGGAGGGCCTCAAATGAGCAGTTCTTC
NA,TRBD2,TRBJ2-7,TRBV7-9,CASSHASGSFYEQYF,TGTGCCAGCAGCCACGCTAGCGGGAGCTTCTACGAGCAGTACTTC
few,NA,TRBJ1-1,TRBV9,CASSVSGIGNTEAFF,TGTGCCAGCAGCGTATCAGGGATTGGGAACACTGAAGCTTTCTTT
NA,NA,TRBJ2-1,TRBV5-4,CASSPAGYNEQFF,TGTGCCAGCAGCCCGGCGGGGTACAATGAGCAGTTCTTC
once,NA,TRBJ2-5,TRBV4-1,CASSQDPAGETQYF,TGCGCCAGCAGCCAAGATCCGGCGGGAGAGACCCAGTACTTC
NA,TRBD2,TRBJ2-3,TRBV9,CASSVEPAGGPGDTQYF,TGTGCCAGCAGCGTAGAACCAGCGGGAGGGCCCGGAGATACGCAGTATTTT
NA,NA,TRBJ2-3,TRBV5-6,CASSRGGSSIDTQYF,TGTGCCAGCAGCCGTGGGGGGAGCTCGATAGATACGCAGTATTTT
NA,NA,TRBJ2-7,TRBV7-2,CASSLNTGTGDEQYF,TGTGCCAGCAGCTTAAACACGGGGACGGGGGACGAGCAGTACTTC
few,TRBD2,TRBJ2-7,TRBV7-8,CASSYIAGSSYEQYF,TGTGCCAGCAGCTATATAGCGGGATCGTCCTACGAGCAGTACTTC
NA,TRBD2,TRBJ2-5,TRBV4-1,CASSPTSGRMETQYF,TGCGCCAGCAGCCCGACTAGCGGGAGAATGGAGACCCAGTACTTC
few,NA,TRBJ2-7,TRBV7-6,CASSLAPDEQYF,TGTGCCAGCAGCTTAGCCCCTGACGAGCAGTACTTC
NA,TRBD1,TRBJ2-7,TRBV9,CASSEDRYSYEQYF,TGTGCCAGCAGCGAGGACAGGTACTCCTACGAGCAGTACTTC
NA,TRBD2,TRBJ2-5,TRBV11-3,CASSPGRAGEETQYF,TGTGCCAGCAGCCCCGGAAGAGCGGGAGAAGAGACCCAGTACTTC
NA,TRBD1,TRBJ1-4,TRBV4-2,CASSQEGTGREKLFF,TGTGCCAGCAGCCAAGAGGGGACAGGTCGGGAAAAACTGTTTTTT
NA,NA,TRBJ2-7,TRBV29-1,CSVGAPEQYF,TGCAGCGTTGGCGCACCCGAGCAGTACTTC